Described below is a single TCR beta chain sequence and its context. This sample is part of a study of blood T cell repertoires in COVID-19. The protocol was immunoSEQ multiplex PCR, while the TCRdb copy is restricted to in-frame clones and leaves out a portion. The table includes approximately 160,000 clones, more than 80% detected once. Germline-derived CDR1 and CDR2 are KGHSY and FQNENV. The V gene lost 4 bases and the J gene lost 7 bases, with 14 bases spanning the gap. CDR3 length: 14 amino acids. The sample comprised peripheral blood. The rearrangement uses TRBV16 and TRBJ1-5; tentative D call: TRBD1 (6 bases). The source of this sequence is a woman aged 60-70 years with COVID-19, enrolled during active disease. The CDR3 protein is CASSLGQLNQPQHF. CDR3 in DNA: TGTGCCAGCAGCCTAGGACAGCTAAACCAGCCCCAGCATTTT.